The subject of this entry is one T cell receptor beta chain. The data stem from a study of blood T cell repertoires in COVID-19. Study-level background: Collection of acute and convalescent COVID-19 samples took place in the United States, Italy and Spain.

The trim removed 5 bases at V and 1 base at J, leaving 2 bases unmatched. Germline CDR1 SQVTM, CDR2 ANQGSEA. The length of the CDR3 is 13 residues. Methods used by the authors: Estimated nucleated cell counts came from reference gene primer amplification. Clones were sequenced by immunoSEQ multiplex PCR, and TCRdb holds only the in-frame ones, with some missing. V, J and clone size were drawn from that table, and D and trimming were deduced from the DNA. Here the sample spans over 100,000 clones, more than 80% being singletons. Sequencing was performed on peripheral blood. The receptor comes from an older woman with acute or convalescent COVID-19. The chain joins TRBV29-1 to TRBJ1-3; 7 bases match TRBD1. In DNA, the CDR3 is TGCAGCGTTACGACAGGGTCTGGAAACACCATATATTTT. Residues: CSVTTGSGNTIYF.